This TCR beta chain was observed in a study of control samples from healthy donors and cancer patients (dated by TCRdb to the early 2020s). Libraries were prepared through the immunoSEQ multiplex PCR assay. In TCRdb, the immuneACCESS table is reduced to in-frame sequences with V and J assigned. These tables do not hold every clone; where another copy was compared, an unresolved V gene accounts for under half, and the others remain unexplained. A total of 100,000 to 150,000 clones appear in this sample, roughly 87% of them only once. The top ten hold under 2% of the sample. From the germline V gene (reference sequence), CDR1 is PRHDT and CDR2 is FYEKMQ. Relative to germline, V is missing 1 base and J is missing 3 bases, with 3 bases of the junction outside any gene match. The CDR3 numbers 14 residues from cysteine through phenylalanine. This entry keeps only the CDR3 DNA: 42 bases, framed from base 1.

Points on this clone: Its cognate antigen has yet to be identified. Base qualities are not recorded, but no much larger clone differs from it by a single base.

The chain uses TRBV13 and TRBJ2-7; TRBD1 fits 7 bases in the junction. This TCR came from a man between 18 and 29 years old in good health. Sequencing used blood. For the CDR3, the sequence is CASSLERTGYEQYF. Here is the DNA: TGTGCCAGCAGCTTAGAAAGGACAGGCTACGAGCAGTACTTC.